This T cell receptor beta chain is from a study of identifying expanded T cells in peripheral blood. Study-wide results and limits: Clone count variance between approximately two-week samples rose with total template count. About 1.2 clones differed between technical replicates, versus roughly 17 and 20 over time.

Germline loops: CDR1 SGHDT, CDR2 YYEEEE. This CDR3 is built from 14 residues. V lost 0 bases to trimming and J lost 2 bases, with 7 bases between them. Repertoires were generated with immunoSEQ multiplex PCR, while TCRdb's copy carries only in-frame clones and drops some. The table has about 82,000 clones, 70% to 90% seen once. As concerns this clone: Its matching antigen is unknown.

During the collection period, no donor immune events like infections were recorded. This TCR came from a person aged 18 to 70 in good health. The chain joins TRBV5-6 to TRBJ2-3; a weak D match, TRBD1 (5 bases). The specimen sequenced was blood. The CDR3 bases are TGTGCCAGCAGCTTGGACAGGACCACAGATACGCAGTATTTT. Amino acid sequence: CASSLDRTTDTQYF. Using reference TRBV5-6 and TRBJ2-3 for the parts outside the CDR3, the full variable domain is DAGVTQSPTHLIKTRGQQVTLRCSPKSGHDTVSWYQQALGQGPQFIFQYYEEEERQRGNFPDRFSGHQFPNYSSELNVNALLLGDSALYLCASSLDRTTDTQYFGPGTRLTVL.